These 3 T cell receptor beta chains share one sample of origin, sequenced in a study of cytomegalovirus exposure and HLA in healthy donors. Assay: immunoSEQ multiplex PCR; the TCRdb copy retains only in-frame clones and omits some. The table records approximately 150,000 clones, approximately 88% of them present only once. The sequencing sample was made of PBMCs. The receptors shown here come from a man aged 18 to 29 in good health and CMV-seropositive.

The rearrangement joins TRBV2 to TRBJ2-1; TRBD2 aligns across 16 bases. The V segment lost 4 bases and the J segment 6 bases; nucleotides outside the gene matches: 15. The CDR3 has 20 amino acids. Per the germline V gene, CDR1 is SNHLY and CDR2 is FYNNEI. This chain's CDR3 is CASSGKGTSGRDVATNEQFF. DNA for the CDR3: TGTGCCAGCAGTGGTAAAGGGACTAGCGGGAGGGATGTGGCCACCAATGAGCAGTTCTTC. The full variable domain, completed using reference TRBV2 and TRBJ2-1, is EPEVTQTPSHQVTQMGQEVILRCVPISNHLYFYWYRQILGQKVEFLVSFYNNEISEKSEIFDDQFSVERPDGSNFTLKIRSTKLEDSAMYFCASSGKGTSGRDVATNEQFFGPGTRLTVL.

This sequence joins TRBV6-4 and TRBJ2-1; possibly TRBD2 for D (6 bases). V was cut by 0 bases and J by 2 bases, with 8 bases left in between. The CDR3 has 15 residues. In germline, CDR1 is MRHNA, CDR2 SNTAGT. The CDR3, as DNA: TGTGCCAGCAGTGACTCTAGCGGAGCCTACAATGAGCAGTTCTTC. This sequence encodes CASSDSSGAYNEQFF.

This chain links TRBV20-1 with TRBJ1-2, with TRBD1 matching over 8 bases. The germline CDR1 and CDR2 sequences are DFQATT and SNEGSKA (reference sequence). J was trimmed by 8 bases and V by 4 bases; bases with no gene match: 3. The CDR3 covers 11 residues. This CDR3 reads CSANRGVGYTF. As DNA, the CDR3 is TGCAGTGCTAACAGGGGGGTCGGCTACACCTTC.